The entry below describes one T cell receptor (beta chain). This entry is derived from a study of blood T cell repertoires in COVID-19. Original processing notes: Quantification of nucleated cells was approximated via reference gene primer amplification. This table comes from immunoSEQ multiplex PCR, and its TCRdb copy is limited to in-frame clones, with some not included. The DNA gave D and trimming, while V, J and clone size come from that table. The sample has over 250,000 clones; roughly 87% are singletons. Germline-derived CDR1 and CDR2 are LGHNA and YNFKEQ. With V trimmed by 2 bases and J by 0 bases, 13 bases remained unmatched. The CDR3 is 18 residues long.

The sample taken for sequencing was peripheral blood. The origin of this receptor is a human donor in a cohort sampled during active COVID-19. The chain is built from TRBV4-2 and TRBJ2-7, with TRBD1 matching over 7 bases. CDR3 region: CASSQFSPGQALSYEQYF. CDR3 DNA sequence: TGTGCCAGCAGCCAATTTTCCCCCGGACAGGCCCTCTCCTACGAGCAGTACTTC.